These T cell receptor beta chains were read from a single sample in a study of T cell responses to AZD1222 COVID-19 vaccine. Only in-frame clones appear in the TCRdb table, and some are missing; sequencing was by immunoSEQ multiplex PCR. The sample carries over 100,000 clones, less than 90% recorded once. The sample was peripheral blood, taken on day 0 of AZD1222 vaccination. Receptor source: an adult in good health. Each CDR3 is given with its conserved first and last residue. Fields, in order: D gene, clone size, V gene, J gene, CDR3 DNA, CDR3 protein. A D gene is named only where the DNA matches it firmly. Size is stated for part of the rows, as once, few or many counts, or as a class when the clone is expanded.

>NA|few|TRBV19|TRBJ1-5
TGTGCCAGTAGTCTTCAGGGTTACCAGCCCCAGCATTTT
CASSLQGYQPQHF
>NA|NA|TRBV7-9|TRBJ2-2
TGTGCCAGCAGTCGGCTAGCTGGCACCGGGGAGCTGTTTTTT
CASSRLAGTGELFF
>NA|NA|TRBV2|TRBJ2-2
TGTGCCAGCCTGTGGGGGGCGCGGAACACCGGGGAGCTGTTTTTT
CASLWGARNTGELFF
>TRBD2|NA|TRBV18|TRBJ2-3
TGTGCCAGCTCGCTCGCTCCGGGACTAGCGGCCACAGATACGCAGTATTTT
CASSLAPGLAATDTQYF
>TRBD2|NA|TRBV14|TRBJ2-1
TGTGCCAGCAGCGTAAGGGGCGGGGGGAAATACAATGAGCAGTTCTTC
CASSVRGGGKYNEQFF
>NA|NA|TRBV18|TRBJ1-5
TGTGCCAGCTCCGTCCGGGGGGAAAGTCAGCCCCAGCATTTT
CASSVRGESQPQHF
>NA|NA|TRBV30|TRBJ1-5
TGTGCCTGGTCCGGGGGGGGAAGCAATCAGCCCCAGCATTTT
CAWSGGGSNQPQHF
>TRBD2|NA|TRBV6-4|TRBJ2-5
TGTGCCAGCAGTGACGTGACTAGCGGGCGAGAGACCCAGTACTTC
CASSDVTSGRETQYF
>NA|NA|TRBV5-4|TRBJ2-1
TGTGCCAGCAGCGGAGATCACAATGAGCAGTTCTTC
CASSGDHNEQFF
>NA|NA|TRBV5-1|TRBJ1-1
TGCGCCAGCAGCTCTACTATGAACACTGAAGCTTTCTTT
CASSSTMNTEAFF
>NA|NA|TRBV27|TRBJ2-5
TGTGCCAGCAGCTCAAATACCCGAGGACTGGCCCAGTACTTC
CASSSNTRGLAQYF
>NA|once|TRBV3-1/TRBV3-2|TRBJ2-7
TGTGCCAGCAGTCCCGAGGGATTCCCCTACGAGCAGTACTTC
CASSPEGFPYEQYF
>TRBD1|NA|TRBV7-3|TRBJ1-6
TGTGCCAGCAGCCGGGACAGCTCCTATAATTCACCCCTCCACTTT
CASSRDSSYNSPLHF
>TRBD1|NA|TRBV10-1|TRBJ2-1
TGCGCCAGCAGCGATAGACAGGGGTTCTACAATGAGCAGTTCTTC
CASSDRQGFYNEQFF
>TRBD1|NA|TRBV11-2|TRBJ1-1
TGTGCCAGCAGCTTATCTCCGGGACAGAAGGCTTTCTTT
CASSLSPGQKAFF
>TRBD1|NA|TRBV19|TRBJ2-4
TGTGCCAGTACTACCACCGGGGGGACAGGGCAAAACATTCAGTACTTC
CASTTTGGTGQNIQYF
>TRBD2|NA|TRBV10-2|TRBJ2-7
TGCGCCAGCAGTGAGCCCGAGACTAGCGGCCGGTACGAGCAGTACTTC
CASSEPETSGRYEQYF
>TRBD1|NA|TRBV3-1/TRBV3-2|TRBJ2-2
TGTGCCAGCAGCCGGAGTGGACAGGTGAACACCGGGGAGCTGTTTTTT
CASSRSGQVNTGELFF
>TRBD2|NA|TRBV5-1|TRBJ2-7
TGCGCCAGCAGCCCTAGCGGGAGGGAGTCCTACGAGCAGTACTTC
CASSPSGRESYEQYF
>NA|NA|TRBV24-1|TRBJ2-2
TGTGCCACCAGTGATTTGCAACGGGACACCGGGGAGCTGTTTTTT
CATSDLQRDTGELFF
>NA|NA|TRBV7-8|TRBJ2-5
TGTGCCAGCAGCCAAGGGACCGCTCAAGAGACCCAGTACTTC
CASSQGTAQETQYF
>TRBD1|once|TRBV6-5|TRBJ1-3
TGTGCCAGTACTGGGACAGTCTCTGGAAACACCATATATTTT
CASTGTVSGNTIYF
>TRBD2|once|TRBV11-2|TRBJ2-3
TGTGCCAGCAGTCCCGGACTAGCGGGAGTCGCAGATACGCAGTATTTT
CASSPGLAGVADTQYF
>NA|NA|TRBV4-1|TRBJ1-6
TGCGCCAGCAGCCAAGCATCCCAGGGTGGGGGTATTTCCTCACCCCTCCACTTT
CASSQASQGGGISSPLHF
>NA|NA|TRBV3-1/TRBV3-2|TRBJ1-1
TGTGCCAGCAGCCAATTCCGGGACCCCCTTGTAGCTTTCTTT
CASSQFRDPLVAFF
>TRBD2|NA|TRBV19|TRBJ2-1
TGTGCCAGTACCCGACTAGCGGGAGGGCCGGAGCAGTTCTTC
CASTRLAGGPEQFF
>NA|few|TRBV19|TRBJ1-6
TGTGCCAGTAGTATTCGCGGGAATTCACCCCTCCACTTT
CASSIRGNSPLHF
>NA|NA|TRBV6-5|TRBJ1-6
TGTGCCAGCGGCAGGGTGAGCTCCTATAATTCACCCCTCCACTTT
CASGRVSSYNSPLHF
>NA|NA|TRBV20-1|TRBJ2-5
TGCAGTGCTAGCGCCCTTGGGACCCAGTACTTC
CSASALGTQYF
>NA|NA|TRBV5-6|TRBJ2-4
TGTGCCAGCAGCTTGGAGGGCACAGCCAAAAACATTCAGTACTTC
CASSLEGTAKNIQYF
>NA|NA|TRBV6-2/TRBV6-3|TRBJ2-6
TGTGCCAGCAGCCAACAGGGAACCGGGGCCAACGTCCTGACTTTC
CASSQQGTGANVLTF
>NA|NA|TRBV6-5|TRBJ2-7
TGTGCCAGCAGTTACCGGCCCGAGTCCTACGAGCAGTACTTC
CASSYRPESYEQYF
>NA|NA|TRBV6-1|TRBJ2-2
TGTGCCAGCAGTGAAGCTACTTCCGGGGAGCTGTTTTTT
CASSEATSGELFF
>TRBD1|NA|TRBV11-2|TRBJ1-1
TGTGCCAGCAGCTTACTGCAGGGGGCCGCGAACACTGAAGCTTTCTTT
CASSLLQGAANTEAFF
>NA|NA|TRBV18|TRBJ2-7
TGTGCCAGCTCCCCCGACCACGGCTCCTACGAGCAGTACTTC
CASSPDHGSYEQYF
>NA|NA|TRBV25-1|TRBJ1-2
TGTGCCAGCAGAGATGGGGGGCTAGGCTACACCTTC
CASRDGGLGYTF
>TRBD2|NA|TRBV28|TRBJ2-5
TGTGCCAGCAGTTTGGGGCTAGCGGTTCAAGAGACCCAGTACTTC
CASSLGLAVQETQYF